Listed below are T cell receptor beta chains from one sample, sequenced in a study of post-analysis software for immune sequencing data. TCRdb used MiXCR to reprocess the PCR reads, holding one entry per CDR3 protein. The sample has over 700,000 distinct CDR3 sequences, roughly 30% seen once. Sequencing input: blood. These receptors came from a girl between 10 and 17 years old with multiple sclerosis. The CDR3 runs from the conserved cysteine through the conserved F or W. The D gene is left open where the match is weak. Only some rows state a clone size, as once, few, many or a class for expanded clones.

D	J	V	size	DNA	CDR3
.	TRBJ2-7	TRBV20-1	few	TGCAGTGCGCCCGGGGCCATCCGGGACTCCAACTACGAGCAGTACTTC	CSAPGAIRDSNYEQYF
.	TRBJ2-1	TRBV3-1	few	TGTGCCAGCAGCCAAAGTGTATGGGGCGACTTGACTAATGAGCAGTTCTTC	CASSQSVWGDLTNEQFF
TRBD1	TRBJ2-5	TRBV10-3	.	TGTGCCACCCTGGGGCGGACAGGTGGCCAAGAGACCCAGTACTTC	CATLGRTGGQETQYF
.	TRBJ2-3	TRBV4-3	few	TGCGCCAGCAGCCAAGATCGGCCACCTCCCGGGGATACGCAGTATTTT	CASSQDRPPPGDTQYF
.	TRBJ1-1	TRBV5-6	.	TGTGCCAGCAGCCTGGCCCTAGGGGACACTGAAGCTTTCTTT	CASSLALGDTEAFF
.	TRBJ1-2	TRBV28	.	TGTGCCAGCAGTTTATTGGGGGGCGCGGGTGGCTACACCTTC	CASSLLGGAGGYTF
TRBD1	TRBJ2-5	TRBV5-6	.	TGTGCCAGCAGCTGGGAAGGGACAGCTCAAGAGACCCAGTACTTC	CASSWEGTAQETQYF
.	TRBJ2-6	TRBV9	few	TGTGCCAGCAGCCACAGGGAGTCTGGGGCCAACGTCCTGACTTTC	CASSHRESGANVLTF
TRBD2	TRBJ2-1	TRBV25-1	few	TGTGCCAGCAGTGAGGACAGCCAGATTCTAGCGGGCCCCTACAATGAGCAGTTCTTC	CASSEDSQILAGPYNEQFF
.	TRBJ2-7	TRBV6-2/TRBV6-3	.	TGTGCCAGCAGTACACCCCTGACTTACGAGCAGTACTTC	CASSTPLTYEQYF
.	TRBJ2-1	TRBV29-1	.	TGCAGCGTAAGACAGGCCAGCTCCTACAATGAGCAGTTCTTC	CSVRQASSYNEQFF
TRBD2	TRBJ2-1	TRBV7-8	.	TGTGCCAGCAGCTGGGGACTAGCGGGAGGCTCCGAGTTCTTC	CASSWGLAGGSEFF
.	TRBJ1-1	TRBV29-1	.	TGCAGCGTTGATAGAGTTTTGAACACTGAAGCTTTCTTT	CSVDRVLNTEAFF
.	TRBJ2-3	TRBV5-6	.	TGTGCCAGCAGCTTGGCCGCGAGAAGGGATACGCAGTATTTT	CASSLAARRDTQYF
.	TRBJ2-5	TRBV20-1	few	TGCAGTGCCGATAGACCTGGAGAGACCCAGTACTTC	CSADRPGETQYF
.	TRBJ2-1	TRBV4-3	.	TGCGCCAGCAGCCAAGATCGGAGACTCCGATTGGATGAGCAGTTCTTC	CASSQDRRLRLDEQFF
TRBD2	TRBJ2-2	TRBV5-5	.	TGTGCCAGCGGAATAATAGCGGGAGTAGGAACCGGGGAGCTGTTTTTT	CASGIIAGVGTGELFF
.	TRBJ2-7	TRBV7-9	few	TGTGCCAGCAGCCCTTTGGCTAGATCCTACGAGCAGTACTTC	CASSPLARSYEQYF
.	TRBJ1-5	TRBV12-3/TRBV12-4	.	TGTGCCAGCAGTGTAGGGGTCAATAGCAATCAGCCCCAGCATTTT	CASSVGVNSNQPQHF
.	TRBJ1-2	TRBV5-1	.	TGCACCAGCAGCTTGGGCAACTATGGCTACACCTTC	CTSSLGNYGYTF
.	TRBJ2-3	TRBV2	.	TGTGCCACCGGGACCAACTGGGATACGCAGTATTTT	CATGTNWDTQYF
.	TRBJ2-3	TRBV6-6	few	TGTGCCAGCAGCCCCCAGCCAGATACGCAGTATTTT	CASSPQPDTQYF
.	TRBJ2-1	TRBV3-1	few	TGTGCCAGCAGCCAAGGAGCCCCGAATGAGCAGTTCTTC	CASSQGAPNEQFF
TRBD1	TRBJ2-5	TRBV20-1	.	TGCAGTGCCGATCAGGGGGCAGAGACCCAGTACTTC	CSADQGAETQYF
.	TRBJ2-1	TRBV24-1	.	TGTGCCACCAGTGATCCCTCCTGGCCCCCTGAGCAGTTCTTC	CATSDPSWPPEQFF
.	TRBJ1-1	TRBV27	.	TGTGCCAGCAGTTTTGGTACACTTACTGAAGCTTTCTTT	CASSFGTLTEAFF
.	TRBJ2-3	TRBV13	.	TGTACCAGCAGCCTGAGCACAGATACGCAGTATTTT	CTSSLSTDTQYF
TRBD1	TRBJ2-1	TRBV11-3	.	TGTGCCAGCAGCCCCAGGACAGGGCCCTACAATGAGCAGTTCTTC	CASSPRTGPYNEQFF
TRBD2	TRBJ2-3	TRBV6-5	.	TGTGCCAGCAGTTATTATAGCGGGGGCCTTAGCACAGATACGCAGTATTTT	CASSYYSGGLSTDTQYF
.	TRBJ2-5	TRBV6-2/TRBV6-3	.	TGTGCCAGCAGTCAAGAGCGGGTCTTCCGGGAGACCCAGTACTTC	CASSQERVFRETQYF
.	TRBJ2-3	TRBV20-1	few	TGCAGTGCTAGAACCGCCACAGATACGCAGTATTTT	CSARTATDTQYF
.	TRBJ1-1	TRBV29-1	.	TGCAGCGTTGAAGGGAACCAAAACCACACTGAAGCTTTCTTT	CSVEGNQNHTEAFF
.	TRBJ1-1	TRBV7-8	.	TGTGCCAGCAGCTTAATCCGGGCCTCCAGGGAGCGGAGGACTGAAGCTTTCTTT	CASSLIRASRERRTEAFF
.	TRBJ2-7	TRBV27	.	TGTGCCAGCAGTTTATCGAATGGCCCAGGGCCTTACGGCCGCTACGAGCAGTACTTC	CASSLSNGPGPYGRYEQYF